Below, one TCR beta chain is given with its context. The antigen is undetermined. This CDR3 is 14 amino acids long. Trimming shortened V by 3 bases and J by 0 bases, and 5 bases separated the two germline ends. In TCRdb, the 5' RACE reads were re-called with MiXCR into one record per CDR3 protein. The sample gives a few hundred thousand distinct CDR3 sequences, 10% of which show up once; roughly 10% is in the top ten. This entry belongs to a study of identical twins. Overall study findings and caveats: Rather than following the same donors, the conclusions depended on cross-sectional statistical analysis. Invariant T cells like MAIT and iNKT could partly confound the zero-insertion analyses.

The TCR was taken from a middle-aged man in good health. Sequenced sample: memory T cells sorted from blood. The chain joins TRBV23-1 to TRBJ1-4; the D is unclear. TRBV23-1 is an ORF; its function is uncertain. CDR3 DNA sequence: TGCGCCAGCAGTCATTTCTCAACTAATGAAAAACTGTTTTTT. Protein sequence: CASSHFSTNEKLFF.